This T cell receptor (beta chain) was recovered during a study of T cell clones after liver transplantation. Across the study: Tolerant meant at least one year fully off immunosuppression without liver enzymes above twice normal.

Sequencing was performed with immunoSEQ multiplex PCR; in TCRdb, only in-frame clones are kept and a portion is missing. Of roughly 70,000 clones in the sample, roughly 90% were seen once. The sample here was CD4+ T cells from blood, taken before liver transplant. The source is a human donor who received a liver transplant.

The CDR3 reads CASSVDVLGTAKETQYF. In DNA form, the CDR3 reads TGTGCCAGCAGCGTAGATGTATTAGGGACAGCGAAAGAGACCCAGTACTTC. The rearrangement joins TRBV9 to TRBJ2-5, with 7 bases identical to TRBD1. V was clipped by 0 bases and J by 3 bases; unmatched bases: 11. The CDR3 runs 17 residues. The germline V gene has CDR1 SGDLS and CDR2 YYNGEE.